This T cell receptor (beta chain) emerged from a study of blood T cell repertoires in COVID-19. In the original workflow: Amplification from reference gene primers served as the basis for estimated nucleated cell counts. The method was immunoSEQ multiplex PCR; TCRdb's version includes in-frame clones alone and lacks a portion of them. D and trimming were read from the DNA, whereas the V and J calls and clone size are those reported in that table. The table has 350,000 to 400,000 clones, 80% to 90% seen once. Germline CDR1 reads SGHRS; CDR2 reads YFSETQ. The V and J ends lost 4 bases and 8 bases respectively, with 7 bases between them. The CDR3 totals 11 residues.

V usage is TRBV5-1 and J usage is TRBJ2-1; D is undetermined. The TCR was taken from a woman aged 25-40 years with COVID-19, enrolled during active disease. Sequencing was done on a sample of peripheral blood. The CDR3 is CASSTDHEQFF. The CDR3 DNA reads as TGCGCCAGCAGCACAGACCATGAGCAGTTCTTC.